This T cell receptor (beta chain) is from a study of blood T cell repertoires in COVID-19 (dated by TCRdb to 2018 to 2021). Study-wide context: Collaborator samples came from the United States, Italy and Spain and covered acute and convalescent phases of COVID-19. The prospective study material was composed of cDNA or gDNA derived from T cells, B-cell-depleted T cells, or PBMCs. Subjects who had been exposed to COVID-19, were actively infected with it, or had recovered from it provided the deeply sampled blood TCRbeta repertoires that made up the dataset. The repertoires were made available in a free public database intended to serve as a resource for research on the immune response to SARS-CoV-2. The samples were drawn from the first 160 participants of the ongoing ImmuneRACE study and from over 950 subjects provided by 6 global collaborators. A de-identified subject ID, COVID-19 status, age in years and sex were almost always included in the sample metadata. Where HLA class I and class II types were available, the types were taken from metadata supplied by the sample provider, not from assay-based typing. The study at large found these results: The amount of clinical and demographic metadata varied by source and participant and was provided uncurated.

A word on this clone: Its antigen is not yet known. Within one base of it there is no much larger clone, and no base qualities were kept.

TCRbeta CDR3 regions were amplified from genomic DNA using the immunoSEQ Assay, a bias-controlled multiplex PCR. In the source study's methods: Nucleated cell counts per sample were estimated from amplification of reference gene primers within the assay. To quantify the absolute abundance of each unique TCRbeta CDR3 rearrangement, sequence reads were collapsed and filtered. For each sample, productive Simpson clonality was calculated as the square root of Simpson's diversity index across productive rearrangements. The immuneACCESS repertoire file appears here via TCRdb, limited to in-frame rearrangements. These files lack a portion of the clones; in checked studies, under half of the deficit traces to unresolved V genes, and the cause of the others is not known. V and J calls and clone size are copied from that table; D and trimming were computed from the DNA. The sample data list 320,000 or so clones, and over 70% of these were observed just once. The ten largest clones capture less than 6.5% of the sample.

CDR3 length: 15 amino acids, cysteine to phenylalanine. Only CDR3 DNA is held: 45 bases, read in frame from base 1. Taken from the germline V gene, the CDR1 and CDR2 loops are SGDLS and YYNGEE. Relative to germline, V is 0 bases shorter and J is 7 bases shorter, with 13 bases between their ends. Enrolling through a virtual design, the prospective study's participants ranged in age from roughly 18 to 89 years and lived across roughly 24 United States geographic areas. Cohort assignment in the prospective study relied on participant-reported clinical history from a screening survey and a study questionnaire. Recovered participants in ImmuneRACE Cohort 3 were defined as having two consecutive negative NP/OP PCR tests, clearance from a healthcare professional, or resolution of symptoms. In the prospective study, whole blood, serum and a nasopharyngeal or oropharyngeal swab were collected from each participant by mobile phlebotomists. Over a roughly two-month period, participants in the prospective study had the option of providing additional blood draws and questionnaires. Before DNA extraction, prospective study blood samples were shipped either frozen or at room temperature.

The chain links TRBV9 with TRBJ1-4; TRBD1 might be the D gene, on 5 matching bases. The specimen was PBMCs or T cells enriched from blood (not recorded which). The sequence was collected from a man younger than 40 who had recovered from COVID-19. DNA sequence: TGTGCCAGCAGCGTAGCGGGCGGGAGGGGTGAAAAACTGTTTTTT. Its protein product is CASSVAGGRGEKLFF.